The clone carrying this T cell receptor beta chain was recorded many times. Its antigen is not identified. This entry is derived from a study of regulatory T cells in long-lasting Graves disease. Building the TCR beta libraries relied on iRepertoire HTBI primers, and CDR3 regions underwent Arm-PCR. One entry per CDR3 protein, called by TCRdb with MiXCR from the multiplex PCR reads. This sample has more than 300,000 distinct CDR3 sequences, with about 16% found just once. Noted time point: newly diagnosed GD, antithyroid drugs for less than 3 months. Isolated PBMC RNA provided the starting material for the TCR library. The CDR3 spans 15 residues. Deletions cut 0 bases from V and 3 bases from J, with 10 bases between. The germline CDR1 and CDR2 sequences are SGHRS and YFSETQ. Study outcomes and limitations: TRBV28, TRBJ1-2 and TRBJ2-5 emerged as the favored segments in persistent disease.

V is TRBV5-1 and J is TRBJ1-5; D gene ambiguous. The starting material was peripheral blood mononuclear cells (PBMCs), obtained at new diagnosis, from a patient treated with antithyroid drugs. This sequence originates from a female donor with Graves disease. DNA for the CDR3: TGCGCCAGCAGCTTGGTTTCAGGCCCCAATCAGCCCCAGCATTTT. It specifies CASSLVSGPNQPQHF.